This TCR beta chain was sequenced for a study of radiotherapy plus CTLA-4 blockade in lung cancer. Study-wide context: Objective response was observed in more than 15% of patients, and disease control in just over 30%.

This CDR3 region has 15 residues. CDR1 and CDR2 (germline): LNHNV, YYDKDF (reference sequence). Trimming removed 5 bases from V and 7 bases from J; junction bases left unmatched: 13. Whole-study findings and limits: Alongside interferon-beta, early blood T cell clone dynamics were reportedly the best predictor of response. Blood-borne expansion of tumor-derived TCR clones followed radiotherapy plus ipilimumab.

Some clones are missing from TCRdb's copy, which holds only in-frame ones; the method was immunoSEQ multiplex PCR. The sample carries about 120,000 clones, 85% to 90% recorded once. In regard to this clone: Its target is not known.

The sample in question was peripheral blood, obtained from a patient treated with radiotherapy plus ipilimumab. The V and J genes are TRBV15 and TRBJ1-1; TRBD1 matches at 7 bases. The sequence was obtained from a human donor with non-small cell lung cancer that progressed on radiotherapy plus ipilimumab. The CDR3 loop reads CATSGHRDSDFEAFF. CDR3 sequence (DNA): TGTGCCACCAGCGGACACCGGGACAGCGATTTTGAAGCTTTCTTT.